This paragraph reports one T cell receptor beta chain. Seattle enrolled patients during active infection and tracked them longitudinally. The entry originates in a study of blood T cell repertoires in COVID-19. The germline gives CDR1 LGHDT, CDR2 YNNKEL (reference sequence). This CDR3 is 15 amino acids long. J lost 1 base, V lost 2 bases, and 1 base had no gene match. In the authors' workflow: Nucleated cell counts were estimated from reference gene primer amplification. Method: immunoSEQ multiplex PCR; TCRdb's copy keeps in-frame clones and lacks some. The V and J calls and the clone size are those of that table, but D and trimming were determined from the DNA. Of 250,000 or so clones listed, approximately 88% are singletons.

The material sequenced was peripheral blood. The TCR was taken from a woman younger than 45 with COVID-19, enrolled during active disease. The rearrangement joins TRBV3-1 (or the pseudogene TRBV3-2) to TRBJ2-3; 9 nucleotides line up with TRBD1. CDR3 coding DNA: TGTGCCAGCAGCCAATGGACAGGGGGCACAGATACGCAGTATTTT. It translates to CASSQWTGGTDTQYF.